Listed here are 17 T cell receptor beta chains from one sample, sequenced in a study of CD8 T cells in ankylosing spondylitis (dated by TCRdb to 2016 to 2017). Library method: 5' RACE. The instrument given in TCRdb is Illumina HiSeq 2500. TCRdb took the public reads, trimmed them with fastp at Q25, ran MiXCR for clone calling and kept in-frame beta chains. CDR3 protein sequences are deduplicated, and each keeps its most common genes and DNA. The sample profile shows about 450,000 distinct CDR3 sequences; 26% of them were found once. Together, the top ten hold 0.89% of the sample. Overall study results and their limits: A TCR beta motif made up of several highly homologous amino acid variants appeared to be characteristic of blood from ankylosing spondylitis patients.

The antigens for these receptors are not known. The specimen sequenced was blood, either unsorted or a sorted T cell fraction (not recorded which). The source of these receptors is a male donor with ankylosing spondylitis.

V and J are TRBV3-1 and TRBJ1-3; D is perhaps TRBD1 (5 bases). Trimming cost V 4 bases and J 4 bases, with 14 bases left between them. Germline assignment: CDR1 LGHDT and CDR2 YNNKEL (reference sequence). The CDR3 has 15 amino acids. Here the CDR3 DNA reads TGTGCCAGCAGCCCGCGGAGGGGTCGCGGAAACACCATATATTTT. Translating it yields CASSPRRGRGNTIYF.

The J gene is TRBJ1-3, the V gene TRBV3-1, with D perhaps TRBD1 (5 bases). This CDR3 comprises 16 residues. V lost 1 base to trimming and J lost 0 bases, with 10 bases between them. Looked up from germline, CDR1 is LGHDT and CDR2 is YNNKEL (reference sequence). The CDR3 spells CASSQGPGTSGNTIYF. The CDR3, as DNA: TGTGCCAGCAGCCAAGGCCCAGGGACCTCTGGAAACACCATATATTTT.

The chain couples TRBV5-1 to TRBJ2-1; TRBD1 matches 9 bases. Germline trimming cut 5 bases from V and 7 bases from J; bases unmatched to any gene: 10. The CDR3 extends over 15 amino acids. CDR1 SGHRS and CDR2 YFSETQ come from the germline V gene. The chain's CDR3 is CASSPPGQGWNEQFF. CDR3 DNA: TGCGCCAGCAGTCCCCCGGGACAGGGTTGGAATGAGCAGTTCTTC. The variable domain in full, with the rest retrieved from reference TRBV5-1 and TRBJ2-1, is KAGVTQTPRYLIKTRGQQVTLSCSPISGHRSVSWYQQTPGQGLQFLFEYFSETQRNKGNFPGRFSGRQFSNSRSEMNVSTLELGDSALYLCASSPPGQGWNEQFFGPGTRLTVL.

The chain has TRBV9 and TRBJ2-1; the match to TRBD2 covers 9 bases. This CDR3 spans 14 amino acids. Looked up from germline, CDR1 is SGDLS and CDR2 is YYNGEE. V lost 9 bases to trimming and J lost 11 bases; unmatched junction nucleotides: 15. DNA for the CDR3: TGTGCCAACCCTGTAGCGGGAGCTGAGAGTCAGCAGTTCTTC. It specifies CANPVAGAESQQFF.

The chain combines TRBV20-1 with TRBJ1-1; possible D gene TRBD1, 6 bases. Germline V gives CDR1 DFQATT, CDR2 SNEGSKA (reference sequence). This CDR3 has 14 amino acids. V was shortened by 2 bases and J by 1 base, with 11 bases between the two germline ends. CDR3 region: CSARLDSWNTEAFF. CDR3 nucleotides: TGCAGTGCTAGACTGGACAGCTGGAACACTGAAGCTTTCTTT.

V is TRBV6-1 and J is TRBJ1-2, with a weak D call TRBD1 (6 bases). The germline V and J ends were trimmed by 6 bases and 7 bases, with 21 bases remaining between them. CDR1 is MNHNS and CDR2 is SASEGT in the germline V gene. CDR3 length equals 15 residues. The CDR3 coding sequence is TGTGCCAGCAGCATGACAGGCCTCCCCAGCGGTGGCTACACCTTC. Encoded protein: CASSMTGLPSGGYTF.

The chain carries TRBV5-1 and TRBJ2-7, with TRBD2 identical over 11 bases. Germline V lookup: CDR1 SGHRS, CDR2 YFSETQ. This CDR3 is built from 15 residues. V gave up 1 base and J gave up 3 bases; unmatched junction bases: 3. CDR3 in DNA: TGCGCCAGCAGCTTGACTAGCGGGAGTTTCTACGAGCAGTACGTC. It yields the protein CASSLTSGSFYEQYV.

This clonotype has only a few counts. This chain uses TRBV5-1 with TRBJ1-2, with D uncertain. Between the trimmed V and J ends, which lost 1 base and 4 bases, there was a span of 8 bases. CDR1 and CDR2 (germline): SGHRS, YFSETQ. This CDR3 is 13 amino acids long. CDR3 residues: CASSLRTAYGYTF. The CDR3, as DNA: TGCGCCAGCAGCTTGAGGACGGCCTATGGCTACACCTTC.

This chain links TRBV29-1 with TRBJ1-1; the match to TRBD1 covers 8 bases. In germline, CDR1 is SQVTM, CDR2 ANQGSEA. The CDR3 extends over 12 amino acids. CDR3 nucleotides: TGCAGTGCTGATGACAGGGGAACTGAAGCTTTCTTT. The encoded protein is CSADDRGTEAFF.

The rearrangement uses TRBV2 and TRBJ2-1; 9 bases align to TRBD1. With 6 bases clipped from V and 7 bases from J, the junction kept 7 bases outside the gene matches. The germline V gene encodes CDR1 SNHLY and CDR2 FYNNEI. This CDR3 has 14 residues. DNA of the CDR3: TGTGCCAGCAGCCGGGACAGGGATTCGAATGAGCAGTTCTTC. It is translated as CASSRDRDSNEQFF.

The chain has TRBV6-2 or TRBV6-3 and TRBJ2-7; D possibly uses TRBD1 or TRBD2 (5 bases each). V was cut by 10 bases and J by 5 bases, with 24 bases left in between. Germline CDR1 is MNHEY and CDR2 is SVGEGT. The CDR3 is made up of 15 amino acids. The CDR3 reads CATSFRRGEFNEQYF. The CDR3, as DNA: TGTGCCACCTCTTTCCGACGAGGGGAGTTCAACGAGCAGTACTTC.

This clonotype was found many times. The CDR3 is CASSLEGKAFF. The CDR3, as DNA: TGTGCCAGCAGCTTGGAGGGTAAAGCTTTCTTT. The J gene is TRBJ1-1, the V gene TRBV5-6; no reliable D call. The V gene lost 0 bases and the J gene lost 9 bases, with 6 bases spanning the gap. The CDR3 is made up of 11 amino acids. Germline values: CDR1 SGHDT, CDR2 YYEEEE. The full variable domain, in which reference TRBV5-6 and TRBJ1-1 provide the parts outside the CDR3, is DAGVTQSPTHLIKTRGQQVTLRCSPKSGHDTVSWYQQALGQGPQFIFQYYEEEERQRGNFPDRFSGHQFPNYSSELNVNALLLGDSALYLCASSLEGKAFFGQGTRLTVV.

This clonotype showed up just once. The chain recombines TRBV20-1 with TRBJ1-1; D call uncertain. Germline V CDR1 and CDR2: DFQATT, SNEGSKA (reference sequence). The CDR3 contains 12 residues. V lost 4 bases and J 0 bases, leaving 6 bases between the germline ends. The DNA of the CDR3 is TGCAGTGCTAAACGTATGAACACTGAAGCTTTCTTT. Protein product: CSAKRMNTEAFF.

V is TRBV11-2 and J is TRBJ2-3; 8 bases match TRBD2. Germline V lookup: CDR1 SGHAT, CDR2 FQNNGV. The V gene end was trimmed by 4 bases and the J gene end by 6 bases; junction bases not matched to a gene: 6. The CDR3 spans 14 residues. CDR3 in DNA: TGTGCCAGCAGCTATATGACTAGCGCGGATACGCAGTATTTT. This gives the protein CASSYMTSADTQYF.

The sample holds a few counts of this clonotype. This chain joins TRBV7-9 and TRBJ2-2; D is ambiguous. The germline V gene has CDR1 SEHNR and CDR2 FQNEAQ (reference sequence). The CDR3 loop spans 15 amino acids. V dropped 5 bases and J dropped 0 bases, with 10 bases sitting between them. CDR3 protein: CASSPRRPNTGELFF. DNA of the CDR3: TGTGCCAGCAGCCCGCGCAGGCCGAACACCGGGGAGCTGTTTTTT.

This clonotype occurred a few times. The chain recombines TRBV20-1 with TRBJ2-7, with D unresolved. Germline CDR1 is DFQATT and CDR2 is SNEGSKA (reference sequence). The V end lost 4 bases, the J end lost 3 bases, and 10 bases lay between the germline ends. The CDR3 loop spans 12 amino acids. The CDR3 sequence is CSATLLNYEQYF. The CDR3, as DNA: TGCAGTGCTACACTACTTAACTACGAGCAGTACTTC.

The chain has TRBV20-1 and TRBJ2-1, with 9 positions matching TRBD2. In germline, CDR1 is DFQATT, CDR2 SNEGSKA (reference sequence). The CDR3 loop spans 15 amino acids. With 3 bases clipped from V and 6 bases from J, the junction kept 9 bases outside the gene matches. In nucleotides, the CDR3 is TGCAGTGCTAGCCCCCCTAGCGGGATTGGCAATGAGCAGTTCTTC. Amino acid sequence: CSASPPSGIGNEQFF.